This entry lists 21 T cell receptor beta chains sequenced from one sample in a study of T cell repertoires in cytomegalovirus infection. No antigen has been identified for these receptors. One entry per CDR3 protein, called by TCRdb with MiXCR from the reads. The sample has about 310,000 distinct CDR3 sequences; just under 25% are singletons. Material: cultured PBMCs, obtained from culture after CMV antigen stimulation. The receptors stem from a human donor in good health (CMV status not recorded). Some clones in this sample may be carry-over from other donors' samples.

This clonotype was observed a few times. The V and J genes are TRBV20-1 and TRBJ2-1, with 12 bases fitting TRBD2. The CDR3 runs 16 residues. The germline gives CDR1 DFQATT, CDR2 SNEGSKA (reference sequence). Trimming took 5 bases from V and 7 from J; bases not matched to a gene: 12. The CDR3 sequence is CSAGDRLAGAGNEQFF. The CDR3 bases are TGCAGTGCTGGGGACAGACTAGCGGGAGCAGGGAATGAGCAGTTCTTC.

This clonotype was counted a few times. The chain recombines TRBV24-1 with TRBJ2-1; 10 bases align to TRBD2. CDR1 is KGHDR and CDR2 is SFDVKD in the germline V gene. The trim removed 4 bases at V and 2 bases at J, leaving 1 base unmatched. This CDR3 is 15 amino acids long. The CDR3 nucleotides are TGTGCCACCAGTGAGGGACTAGCGCCCTACAATGAGCAGTTCTTC. Its translation is CATSEGLAPYNEQFF.

V is TRBV6-1 and J is TRBJ2-5; TRBD2 aligns across 8 bases. Germline V gene lookup returns CDR1 MNHNS and CDR2 SASEGT. V gave up 6 bases and J gave up 7 bases; unmatched junction bases: 16. This CDR3 has 16 amino acids. The CDR3 DNA sequence: TGTGCCAGCAGCCTTAGCGGGGCCGGTGGTGTAGGGACCCAGTACTTC. As protein: CASSLSGAGGVGTQYF.

This clonotype was seen more than once but under ten times. The genes are TRBV18 and TRBJ1-1; 12 bases agree with TRBD1. Germline assignment: CDR1 KGHSH and CDR2 LQKENI. V lost 3 bases, J lost 7 bases, and 3 bases stayed unmatched. The CDR3 is 14 residues long. The DNA for the CDR3 is TGTGCCAGCTCACCTGGGACAGGGGGCAGTGAAGCTTTCTTT. Its translation: CASSPGTGGSEAFF.

The rearrangement links TRBV6-4 to TRBJ2-1, with TRBD2 matching over 7 bases. Germline trimming cut 0 bases from V and 8 bases from J; bases unmatched to any gene: 4. Germline CDR1 reads MRHNA; CDR2 reads SNTAGT. The CDR3 length is 14 residues. The CDR3 DNA sequence: TGTGCCAGCAGTGACTCGGGGGGGGGAGATGAGCAGTTCTTC. Translated, it gives CASSDSGGGDEQFF.

The rearrangement uses TRBV12-3 or TRBV12-4 and TRBJ1-5, with D unresolved. V was shortened by 1 base and J by 3 bases, with 4 bases between the two germline ends. The length of the CDR3 is 13 residues. The CDR3 sequence: CASSLEVNQPQHF. The CDR3 bases are TGTGCCAGCAGTTTAGAGGTCAATCAGCCCCAGCATTTT.

The chain employs TRBV5-1 and TRBJ2-1; D ambiguous. Germline CDR1 and CDR2: SGHRS and YFSETQ. Trimming cost V 2 bases and J 6 bases, with 12 bases left between them. The CDR3 consists of 14 residues. The CDR3 loop is CASSLGRSLNEQFF. Here the CDR3 DNA reads TGCGCCAGCAGCTTAGGACGATCCCTCAATGAGCAGTTCTTC.

V usage is TRBV11-2 and J usage is TRBJ2-5; weak D call: TRBD2 (5 bases). This CDR3 comprises 13 residues. The germline CDR1 and CDR2 sequences are SGHAT and FQNNGV. V lost 3 bases and J lost 2, with 7 bases in between. For the CDR3, the DNA is TGTGCCAGCAGCTTCGGGGTTCAAGAGACCCAGTACTTC. Translated, it gives CASSFGVQETQYF. Together with reference TRBV11-2 and TRBJ2-5, the CDR3 gives the full variable domain: EAGVAQSPRYKIIEKRQSVAFWCNPISGHATLYWYQQILGQGPKLLIQFQNNGVVDDSQLPKDRFSAERLKGVDSTLKIQPAKLEDSAVYLCASSFGVQETQYFGPGTRLLVL.

This clonotype came up a few times. This rearrangement joins TRBV7-9 to TRBJ2-5; D remains ambiguous. Looked up from germline, CDR1 is SEHNR and CDR2 is FQNEAQ (reference sequence). V lost 5 bases and J lost 4, with 14 bases in between. This CDR3 comprises 14 residues. In DNA, the CDR3 is TGTGCCAGCAGCCTCCGGCCTATCCTAGAGACCCAGTACTTC. Translated: CASSLRPILETQYF.

This clonotype was seen only a few times. V gene TRBV20-1 combines with J gene TRBJ2-1; 9 nucleotides line up with TRBD1. This CDR3 has 15 amino acids. Germline CDR1 is DFQATT and CDR2 is SNEGSKA (reference sequence). Trimming removed 6 bases from V and 5 bases from J; junction bases left unmatched: 11. The CDR3 here is CSADALGTGHNEQFF. The CDR3, as DNA: TGCAGTGCCGATGCTTTGGGGACAGGGCACAATGAGCAGTTCTTC.

This clonotype was seen more than once but under ten times. V usage is TRBV6-4 and J usage is TRBJ2-1, with 11 bases lining up with TRBD2. V lost 2 bases and J lost 1; bases outside the gene matches: 7. CDR1 is MRHNA and CDR2 is SNTAGT in the germline V gene. CDR3 length: 18 residues. For the CDR3, the DNA is TGTGCCAGCAGTGACCGACTAGCGGGATTTCCTTCCTACAATGAGCAGTTCTTC. Encoded protein: CASSDRLAGFPSYNEQFF.

The chain employs TRBV6-5 and TRBJ2-3; TRBD1 aligns across 8 bases. The CDR3 totals 17 residues. Germline CDR1 is MNHEY and CDR2 is SVGAGI. With V trimmed by 6 bases and J by 4 bases, 15 bases remained unmatched. CDR3 in DNA: TGTGCCAGCAGAACGAACGCAGGGGGCCGGCACGCAGATACGCAGTATTTT. The encoded protein is CASRTNAGGRHADTQYF.

This clonotype was seen many times. The V call is TRBV7-3, the J call TRBJ2-1; the match to TRBD2 covers 8 bases. Trimming at V came to 1 base and at J to 8 bases, leaving 10 bases not matched to a gene. This CDR3 contains 16 residues. Germline V gives CDR1 SGHTA, CDR2 FQGTGA. CDR3 sequence (DNA): TGTGCCAGCAGCTTAAGCGGGACTAGTACGATCTATGAGCAGTTCTTC. Translated, it gives CASSLSGTSTIYEQFF. Using reference TRBV7-3 and TRBJ2-1 for the parts outside the CDR3, the full variable domain is GAGVSQTPSNKVTEKGKYVELRCDPISGHTALYWYRQSLGQGPEFLIYFQGTGAADDSGLPNDRFFAVRPEGSVSTLKIQRTERGDSAVYLCASSLSGTSTIYEQFFGPGTRLTVL.

This clonotype was seen more than once but under ten times. The V call is TRBV6-6, the J call TRBJ1-1; TRBD1 is a possible D gene (5 bases). V was cut by 0 bases and J by 1 base, with 9 bases left in between. Germline CDR1 is MNHNY and CDR2 is SVGAGI (reference sequence). CDR3 length: 15 amino acids. The CDR3 loop reads CASSYSSGANTEAFF. Written as DNA, the CDR3 is TGTGCCAGCAGTTACTCTTCCGGGGCGAACACTGAAGCTTTCTTT.

The rearrangement joins TRBV7-4 to TRBJ2-5; D unresolved. Per the germline V gene, CDR1 is SGHVT and CDR2 is SQSDAQ. This CDR3 is 14 amino acids long. V was trimmed by 4 bases and J by 0 bases, leaving 9 bases between them. CDR3 sequence (DNA): TGTGCCAGCAGCTCGGGTAGGGACCAAGAGACCCAGTACTTC. As protein: CASSSGRDQETQYF.

This chain links TRBV19 with TRBJ2-1; 11 bases agree with TRBD2. CDR1 is LNHDA and CDR2 is SQIVND in the germline V gene (reference sequence). This CDR3 contains 18 residues. V lost 5 bases to trimming and J lost 0 bases; unmatched junction nucleotides: 9. CDR3 protein: CASSLFPGLAASYNEQFF. CDR3 nucleotides: TGTGCCAGTAGTCTCTTCCCGGGACTAGCGGCCTCCTACAATGAGCAGTTCTTC.

The rearrangement uses TRBV5-5 and TRBJ2-6; D tentatively fits TRBD1 or TRBD2 (5 bases each). The CDR3 sequence is 16 residues long. V was trimmed by 4 bases and J by 0 bases, leaving 11 bases between them. Germline CDR1 SGHKS, CDR2 YYEKEE (reference sequence). The CDR3 reads CASSGDRPSGANVLTF. For the CDR3, the DNA is TGTGCCAGCAGCGGGGACCGCCCCTCTGGGGCCAACGTCCTGACTTTC.

There are many counts of this clonotype. V usage is TRBV7-8 and J usage is TRBJ2-2, with D hard to call. Germline assignment: CDR1 SGHVS and CDR2 FQNEAQ. Trimming pared 7 bases from V and 2 bases from J, leaving 11 bases between. The CDR3 is 14 residues long. As DNA, the CDR3 is TGTGCCAGCAAACCAGCGACCAACACCGGGGAGCTGTTTTTT. Encoded protein: CASKPATNTGELFF.

CDR3 bases: TGTGCCAGCAGTTACTCGATTCGCGGTCTATACGAGCAGTACGTC. Amino acid sequence: CASSYSIRGLYEQYV. The J gene is TRBJ2-7, the V gene TRBV6-2 or TRBV6-3; the D is unclear. CDR1 and CDR2 (germline): MNHEY, SVGEGT. V was clipped by 0 bases and J by 4 bases, with 13 bases between them. The CDR3 runs 15 residues.

V usage is TRBV6-2 or TRBV6-3 and J usage is TRBJ2-1; D remains unclear. The CDR3 contains 15 residues. Trimming took off 4 bases at V and 3 bases at J, with 13 bases between the two ends. The germline V gene has CDR1 MNHEY and CDR2 SVGEGT. CDR3 coding DNA: TGTGCCAGCAGTTTCCGGCAGAAGGACTACAATGAGCAGTTCTTC. Protein sequence: CASSFRQKDYNEQFF.

V usage is TRBV9 and J usage is TRBJ2-1; tentative D call: TRBD1 (5 bases). Germline loops: CDR1 SGDLS, CDR2 YYNGEE. Trimming took 1 base from V and 1 from J, leaving 9 bases between them. CDR3 length: 15 residues. Written as DNA, the CDR3 is TGTGCCAGCAGCGTATGGACATCTTCCTACAATGAGCAGTTCTTC. Protein: CASSVWTSSYNEQFF.